This is a list of T cell receptor beta chains from one sample in a study of blood T cell repertoires in COVID-19. Using immunoSEQ multiplex PCR, the repertoire was profiled, and TCRdb retains in-frame clones only, with some absent. This sample has hundreds of thousands of clones, with around 90% found just once. The specimen sequenced was PBMCs or T cells enriched from blood (not recorded which). Source of these receptors: a woman between 45 and 60 years old with acute COVID-19. Each CDR3 is given with its conserved first and last residue. The D gene is left open where the match is weak. Only part of the rows carry a size: once, few, many, or a class if the clone is expanded.

v_call,d_call,j_call,clone_size,cdr3_nt,cdr3_aa
TRBV30,.,TRBJ1-6,few,TGTGCCTGGGGGGTCAGTTATTCACCCCTCCACTTT,CAWGVSYSPLHF
TRBV27,.,TRBJ1-1,.,TGTGCCAGCAGTTTAATGGGGGGTACTGAAGCTTTCTTT,CASSLMGGTEAFF
TRBV27,TRBD1,TRBJ1-2,.,TGTGCCAGCAGTACGCGACCGGGACAGGGGATGGGCTACACCTTC,CASSTRPGQGMGYTF
TRBV28,.,TRBJ2-7,few,TGTGCCAGCAGTTTGGTCGGGACTGGGTCCTACGAGCAGTACTTC,CASSLVGTGSYEQYF
TRBV6-5,.,TRBJ1-4,.,TGTGCCAGCAGGATGGGAGGACTAGCTAATGAAAAACTGTTTTTT,CASRMGGLANEKLFF
TRBV24-1,.,TRBJ1-1,.,TGTGCCACCAGTGATAGCCAGGTGATGAACACTGAAGCTTTCTTT,CATSDSQVMNTEAFF
TRBV6-1,.,TRBJ1-1,.,TGTGCCAGCAGTGAGGGGGCCAGGGGCGCTAACACTGAAGCTTTCTTT,CASSEGARGANTEAFF
TRBV28,.,TRBJ2-7,few,TGTGCCAGCAGTTTATCGCAGGGCTCCTACGAGCAGTACTTC,CASSLSQGSYEQYF
TRBV28,TRBD1,TRBJ2-7,.,TGTGCCAGCAGTTCCCCCCAACAGACAGGGCCATACTACGAGCAGTACTTC,CASSSPQQTGPYYEQYF
TRBV6-5,.,TRBJ2-5,.,TGTGCCAGCAGCAAACCCTACGAGACCCAGTACTTC,CASSKPYETQYF
TRBV2,TRBD1,TRBJ2-5,.,TGTGCCAGCAGCGGTCAGACAGGGCGGCAAGAGACCCAGTACTTC,CASSGQTGRQETQYF
TRBV5-1,.,TRBJ2-7,.,TGCGCCAGCAGCTTGGAGGCAGGGCCCTACGAGCAGTACTTC,CASSLEAGPYEQYF
TRBV6-1,TRBD2,TRBJ2-5,.,TGTGCCAGCAGTGATACGGGACTAGCAGAGACCCAGTACTTC,CASSDTGLAETQYF
TRBV15,TRBD2,TRBJ2-7,.,TGTGCCACCAGCGCTGGGGGGGCCTACGAGCAGTACTTC,CATSAGGAYEQYF
TRBV27,TRBD1,TRBJ1-1,once,TGTGCCAGCATCGGGACAGGGGTCATGAACACTGAAGCTTTCTTT,CASIGTGVMNTEAFF
TRBV27,TRBD2,TRBJ2-1,.,TGTGCCAGCAGTTTCTTAGCGGGAGGGAACAATGAGCAGTTCTTC,CASSFLAGGNNEQFF
TRBV9,.,TRBJ2-3,.,TGTGCCAGCAGCGTAGCTACTAGCACAGATACGCAGTATTTT,CASSVATSTDTQYF
TRBV7-9,TRBD1,TRBJ2-3,.,TGTGCCAGCAGCTCGTCCAGGGGGTCAGATACGCAGTATTTT,CASSSSRGSDTQYF
TRBV7-2,.,TRBJ2-2,.,TGTGCCAGCAGCTTACCGACAGGACTAGGGCCCGGGGAGCTGTTTTTT,CASSLPTGLGPGELFF
TRBV7-9,.,TRBJ2-5,.,TGTGCCAGCAGCTCTTGGGGGCCTGAGACCCAGTACTTC,CASSSWGPETQYF
TRBV14,TRBD2,TRBJ2-1,once,TGTGCCAGCAGCCAATCCCTTAGCGGGAGACCCTACAATGAGCAGTTCTTC,CASSQSLSGRPYNEQFF
TRBV28,TRBD1,TRBJ1-1,once,TGTGCCAGCAGTTTTCCAGGGGGCACTGAAGCTTTCTTT,CASSFPGGTEAFF